The rows below give T cell receptor beta chains drawn from one sample of a study of T cells in Graves' hyperthyroidism and ophthalmopathy. TCRdb used MiXCR to reprocess the multiplex PCR reads, holding one entry per CDR3 protein. The sample consists of 400,000 to 600,000 distinct CDR3 sequences, about 16% of them appearing once. Sequencing used blood. These TCRs come from a woman aged 25 to 39 with Graves' ophthalmopathy. Each CDR3 is given with its conserved first and last residue. The order of the fields is CDR3 DNA, CDR3 protein, clone size, J gene, CDR3 length, D gene, V gene. The D gene is left open where the match is weak. Clone size, where shown, is once, few, many, or a class for clones that have expanded.

CDR3 DNA: TGTGCCAGCTCACCACCGGGAGGACAGGGTCATGGAGCTTTCTTT; CDR3 protein: CASSPPGGQGHGAFF; clone size: many; J gene: TRBJ1-1; CDR3 length: 15; D gene: TRBD1; V gene: TRBV18
CDR3 DNA: TGCAGTGCTGCCCCAGGGGGCGAGCAGTACTTC; CDR3 protein: CSAAPGGEQYF; clone size: many; J gene: TRBJ2-7; CDR3 length: 11; D gene: TRBD1; V gene: TRBV20-1
CDR3 DNA: TGCGCCAGCAGCTTGGACAGTTTTGAGTATGGCTACACCTTC; CDR3 protein: CASSLDSFEYGYTF; clone size: many; J gene: TRBJ1-2; CDR3 length: 14; D gene: .; V gene: TRBV5-1
CDR3 DNA: TGTGCCAGCAGCCTCCCATGGCGGGAGACTATTCGGGGTACGCAGTATTTT; CDR3 protein: CASSLPWRETIRGTQYF; clone size: many; J gene: TRBJ2-3; CDR3 length: 17; D gene: TRBD2; V gene: TRBV13
CDR3 DNA: TGTGCCAGCAGCCCTCCCGGGGATCTCTACAATGAGCAGTTCTTC; CDR3 protein: CASSPPGDLYNEQFF; clone size: many; J gene: TRBJ2-1; CDR3 length: 15; D gene: .; V gene: TRBV7-9
CDR3 DNA: TGTGCCTGGAGTTCCCCGGGACTAGCGTACTACGAGCAGTACTTC; CDR3 protein: CAWSSPGLAYYEQYF; clone size: .; J gene: TRBJ2-7; CDR3 length: 15; D gene: TRBD2; V gene: TRBV30
CDR3 DNA: TGTGCCAGCCCGGGACAGGGGGCCTTAGCGGGAGGGGTCGGGATCTACGAGCAGTACTTC; CDR3 protein: CASPGQGALAGGVGIYEQYF; clone size: many; J gene: TRBJ2-7; CDR3 length: 20; D gene: .; V gene: TRBV7-2
CDR3 DNA: TGTGCCAGCAGCCCCGGGACAGCGGACACTGAAGCTTTCTTT; CDR3 protein: CASSPGTADTEAFF; clone size: .; J gene: TRBJ1-1; CDR3 length: 14; D gene: TRBD1; V gene: TRBV11-2
CDR3 DNA: TGTGCCAGCAGCCAAACTCTGGGCGGGAGGGCCTCGGGGAATGAGCAGTTCTTC; CDR3 protein: CASSQTLGGRASGNEQFF; clone size: few; J gene: TRBJ2-1; CDR3 length: 18; D gene: TRBD2; V gene: TRBV3-1
CDR3 DNA: TGTGCCAGCAGCTCGGGGAGAGGCTACACCTTC; CDR3 protein: CASSSGRGYTF; clone size: .; J gene: TRBJ1-2; CDR3 length: 11; D gene: .; V gene: TRBV7-9
CDR3 DNA: TGTGCCAGCAGGGGCCTAGCGGCCCCTATTGATACGCAGTATTTT; CDR3 protein: CASRGLAAPIDTQYF; clone size: .; J gene: TRBJ2-3; CDR3 length: 15; D gene: TRBD2; V gene: TRBV6-2/TRBV6-3
CDR3 DNA: TGTGCCAGTAGTATAGAGGGGGGAACAGGAGAGACCCAGTACTTC; CDR3 protein: CASSIEGGTGETQYF; clone size: few; J gene: TRBJ2-5; CDR3 length: 15; D gene: .; V gene: TRBV19
CDR3 DNA: TGCAGTGCTAGTAGGTTCTCTGGAAACACCATATATTTT; CDR3 protein: CSASRFSGNTIYF; clone size: few; J gene: TRBJ1-3; CDR3 length: 13; D gene: .; V gene: TRBV20-1
CDR3 DNA: TGTGCCAGCAGCCAAGAAAGGGGAGTAATAGATACGCAGTATTTT; CDR3 protein: CASSQERGVIDTQYF; clone size: .; J gene: TRBJ2-3; CDR3 length: 15; D gene: .; V gene: TRBV4-2
CDR3 DNA: TGTGCCAGCTCACTGGGACTAGCGGGAGAAAAAGTAGACACCGGGGAGCTGTTTTTT; CDR3 protein: CASSLGLAGEKVDTGELFF; clone size: .; J gene: TRBJ2-2; CDR3 length: 19; D gene: TRBD2; V gene: TRBV18
CDR3 DNA: TGCAGTGCTAGGGGCCCTCGCACAGATACGCAGTATTTT; CDR3 protein: CSARGPRTDTQYF; clone size: many; J gene: TRBJ2-3; CDR3 length: 13; D gene: .; V gene: TRBV20-1
CDR3 DNA: TGCGCCAGCAGCTTGAATTCGCTAGCTGGCGAGCAGTACTTC; CDR3 protein: CASSLNSLAGEQYF; clone size: .; J gene: TRBJ2-7; CDR3 length: 14; D gene: .; V gene: TRBV5-1
CDR3 DNA: TGTGCCAGCAGAGGGACTTACCCCAGGGATACGCAGTATTTT; CDR3 protein: CASRGTYPRDTQYF; clone size: .; J gene: TRBJ2-3; CDR3 length: 14; D gene: .; V gene: TRBV25-1
CDR3 DNA: TGTGCCAGCTCTCCCAGCCCCCCCCTTAGCCGGGAGACCCAGTACTTC; CDR3 protein: CASSPSPPLSRETQYF; clone size: .; J gene: TRBJ2-5; CDR3 length: 16; D gene: .; V gene: TRBV18
CDR3 DNA: TGTGCCAGCAGACGACAGGTTGCAACTAATGAAAAACTGTTTTTT; CDR3 protein: CASRRQVATNEKLFF; clone size: .; J gene: TRBJ1-4; CDR3 length: 15; D gene: .; V gene: TRBV6-1
CDR3 DNA: TGTGCCAGCAGAGACAGATCAACTAATGAAAAACTGTTTTTT; CDR3 protein: CASRDRSTNEKLFF; clone size: many; J gene: TRBJ1-4; CDR3 length: 14; D gene: .; V gene: TRBV28
CDR3 DNA: TGTGCCAGCAGAGACAGGGGAGGCAATCAGCCCCAGCATTTT; CDR3 protein: CASRDRGGNQPQHF; clone size: many; J gene: TRBJ1-5; CDR3 length: 14; D gene: TRBD1; V gene: TRBV12-3/TRBV12-4
CDR3 DNA: TGTGCCACCAGCGATCCGGACAGGGGGATTACAGATACGCAGTATTTT; CDR3 protein: CATSDPDRGITDTQYF; clone size: .; J gene: TRBJ2-3; CDR3 length: 16; D gene: TRBD1; V gene: TRBV15
CDR3 DNA: TGTGCCAGCAGCGTAGGGCAGGATAATTCACCCCTCCACTTT; CDR3 protein: CASSVGQDNSPLHF; clone size: .; J gene: TRBJ1-6; CDR3 length: 14; D gene: .; V gene: TRBV9
CDR3 DNA: TGCAGCGTTGAAGACTTCCCGACGGTAACCTACAATGAGCAGTTCTTC; CDR3 protein: CSVEDFPTVTYNEQFF; clone size: .; J gene: TRBJ2-1; CDR3 length: 16; D gene: .; V gene: TRBV29-1
CDR3 DNA: TGTGCCAGCAGCTTAGACAGATCTAGCACAGATACGCAGTATTTT; CDR3 protein: CASSLDRSSTDTQYF; clone size: few; J gene: TRBJ2-3; CDR3 length: 15; D gene: .; V gene: TRBV7-2